This T cell receptor (beta chain) was captured by sequencing in a study of OX40 agonist ivuxolimab in advanced cancers. TCRdb's copy holds only in-frame clones and misses some; the assay was immunoSEQ multiplex PCR. Found here are 65,000 to 85,000 clones, approximately 94% of them singletons; the top ten hold more than 13%. The V gene lost 2 bases and the J gene lost 2 bases, with 12 bases spanning the gap. This CDR3 is built from 16 residues. In germline, CDR1 is SGHVS, CDR2 FNYEAQ. Systemic immunosuppression or autoimmune disease history was grounds to exclude patients. Study-wide findings and caveats: CD8+ T cells averaged more expanded clones than CD4+.

Note on this clone: Antigen unknown.

The gene calls are TRBV7-6 and TRBJ2-2; maybe TRBD2 (7 bases). This TCR came from an adult with an advanced solid tumor such as melanoma, head and neck, liver or kidney cancer. This specimen was CD4+ or CD8+ T cells sorted from blood, taken in a trial of the OX40 agonist ivuxolimab. The DNA for the CDR3 is TGTGCCAGCAGCTTATGGGGGGGCTTTAACACCGGGGAGCTGTTTTTT. Its translation is CASSLWGGFNTGELFF.